These 27 T cell receptor beta chains were all obtained from the same sample, sequenced in a study of CD8 T cells in ankylosing spondylitis. Study-level findings and limits: In ankylosing spondylitis blood, a motif of about eight highly homologous TCR beta variants appeared characteristic.

TCRdb processed the 5' RACE reads anew with MiXCR; each CDR3 protein has one entry. The sample consists of about 540,000 distinct CDR3 sequences, roughly 12% of them appearing once. Their antigen targets remain unknown. The source material was blood, either unsorted or a sorted T cell fraction (not recorded which). These receptor sequences come from a male donor with ankylosing spondylitis.

This clonotype was seen more than once but under ten times. The chain employs TRBV20-1 and TRBJ2-2; possible D gene TRBD2, 6 bases. V was clipped by 3 bases and J by 2 bases, with 13 bases between them. The CDR3 length is 15 residues. Germline V gives CDR1 DFQATT, CDR2 SNEGSKA (reference sequence). This CDR3 reads CSARKAGINTGELFF. CDR3 DNA: TGCAGTGCTAGGAAGGCGGGAATAAACACCGGGGAGCTGTTTTTT.

This clonotype was counted only a few times. The chain has TRBV5-1 and TRBJ1-1; D ambiguous. Trimming cost V 4 bases and J 4 bases, with 14 bases left between them. The CDR3 spans 14 residues. CDR1 is SGHRS, CDR2 YFSETQ, per germline. The CDR3 loop is CASSQGAGITEAFF. The CDR3 nucleotides read TGCGCCAGCAGCCAAGGTGCGGGGATCACTGAAGCTTTCTTT.

V is TRBV6-4 and J is TRBJ2-3, with TRBD2 identical over 14 bases. V dropped 3 bases and J dropped 6; count of bases not matched to a gene: 5. The CDR3 has 16 amino acids. Germline assignment: CDR1 MRHNA and CDR2 SNTAGT. The CDR3 reads CASSEGLAGDADTQYF. In nucleotides, the CDR3 is TGTGCCAGCAGTGAGGGACTAGCGGGAGACGCGGATACGCAGTATTTT.

This clonotype was counted a few times. The chain links TRBV6-1 to TRBJ2-1; D gene unclear. Germline CDR1 is MNHNS and CDR2 is SASEGT. The CDR3 is 19 residues long. V gave up 1 base and J gave up 7 bases, with 26 bases separating them. Written as DNA, the CDR3 is TGTGCCAGCAGTGAAGACTTTAAGAGGTCCCGGCTAGTTGGGAATGAGCAGTTCTTC. It yields the protein CASSEDFKRSRLVGNEQFF.

This clonotype was observed a single time. This chain links TRBV30 with TRBJ2-2; D remains ambiguous. The CDR3 extends over 14 amino acids. Trimming cost V 0 bases and J 14 bases, with 19 bases left between them. Germline V gives CDR1 GTSNPN, CDR2 SVGIG (reference sequence). In nucleotides, the CDR3 is TGTGCCTGGAGTGTAGTACGTTTTGAAAGTGAACTGTTTTTT. This translates into CAWSVVRFESELFF.

The chain employs TRBV2 and TRBJ1-1; no clear D. Germline CDR1 and CDR2: SNHLY and FYNNEI. This CDR3 is 13 amino acids long. Trimming took 8 bases from V and 0 from J, leaving 10 bases between them. The CDR3 here is CASGGEMNTEAFF. The CDR3 DNA reads as TGTGCCAGCGGAGGAGAGATGAACACTGAAGCTTTCTTT.

This rearrangement joins TRBV6-2 or TRBV6-3 to TRBJ2-7, with TRBD1 identical over 10 bases. CDR1 is MNHEY and CDR2 is SVGEGT in the germline V gene. The trim removed 4 bases at V and 4 bases at J, leaving 7 bases unmatched. CDR3 length: 15 amino acids. CDR3 DNA sequence: TGTGCCAGCAGTTCGGGACAGGGGATTTTATACGAGCAGTACTTC. This encodes CASSSGQGILYEQYF.

The J gene is TRBJ2-7, the V gene TRBV12-3 or TRBV12-4; 7 positions match TRBD2. This CDR3 contains 12 residues. Losses at the gene ends were 5 bases for V and 6 bases for J; bases not matched to a gene: 4. CDR3: CASSVTSVEQYF. CDR3 nucleotides: TGTGCCAGCAGTGTAACTAGCGTCGAGCAGTACTTC.

The rearrangement links TRBV20-1 to TRBJ2-2, with unresolved D. V lost 5 bases, J lost 0 bases, and 19 bases lay in between. There are 17 residues in the CDR3. CDR1 and CDR2 from the germline V gene are DFQATT and SNEGSKA (reference sequence). The CDR3 bases are TGCAGTGCTCGATCGGGCAGGTCCCCCTCGAACACCGGGGAGCTGTTTTTT. This encodes CSARSGRSPSNTGELFF.

Many counts were recorded for this clonotype. The chain joins TRBV5-1 to TRBJ1-6, with 7 nucleotides matching TRBD1. This CDR3 comprises 16 residues. The germline CDR1 and CDR2 sequences are SGHRS and YFSETQ. With 0 bases clipped from V and 7 bases from J, the junction kept 7 bases outside the gene matches. This CDR3 is CASSLGNRGANSPLHF. CDR3 coding DNA: TGCGCCAGCAGCTTGGGTAACAGGGGTGCGAATTCACCCCTCCACTTT.

A few counts support this clonotype. This chain links TRBV4-2 with TRBJ1-1; 8 bases are shared with TRBD1. Germline CDR1 reads LGHNA; CDR2 reads YNFKEQ. After removal of 2 bases from V and 11 bases from J, the junction contained 7 bases not matched to a gene. CDR3 length: 13 amino acids. CDR3 nucleotides: TGTGCCAGCAGCCAAATATCAGGGGGCACGGCTTTCTTT. This encodes CASSQISGGTAFF.

The chain uses TRBV11-2 and TRBJ1-1; TRBD1 matches 8 bases. V was pared by 3 bases and J by 6 bases, with 6 bases of the junction left unmatched. This CDR3 has 14 amino acids. Germline V gives CDR1 SGHAT, CDR2 FQNNGV. The CDR3: CASSFMTGEAEAFF. The CDR3 bases are TGTGCCAGCAGCTTTATGACAGGGGAGGCTGAAGCTTTCTTT. Together with reference TRBV11-2 and TRBJ1-1, the CDR3 gives the full variable domain: EAGVAQSPRYKIIEKRQSVAFWCNPISGHATLYWYQQILGQGPKLLIQFQNNGVVDDSQLPKDRFSAERLKGVDSTLKIQPAKLEDSAVYLCASSFMTGEAEAFFGQGTRLTVV.

The V and J genes are TRBV6-2 or TRBV6-3 and TRBJ2-1; TRBD2 matches 8 bases. With 5 bases clipped from V and 8 bases from J, the junction kept 2 bases outside the gene matches. This CDR3 spans 12 amino acids. CDR1 is MNHEY, CDR2 SVGEGT, per germline. The CDR3 protein is CASSVTSDEQFF. The CDR3 region has the DNA TGTGCCAGCAGTGTGACTAGCGATGAGCAGTTCTTC.

V and J are TRBV16 and TRBJ1-5; the D is unclear. Trimming left V 4 bases short and J 2 bases short, with 9 bases between. Germline loops: CDR1 KGHSY, CDR2 FQNENV. CDR3 length: 14 amino acids. The DNA for the CDR3 is TGTGCCAGCAGCCGCATCCGGGGCAATCAGCCCCAGCATTTT. This encodes CASSRIRGNQPQHF.

The chain employs TRBV5-5 and TRBJ1-1, with D hard to call. CDR3 length equals 14 residues. Germline values: CDR1 SGHKS, CDR2 YYEKEE (reference sequence). The V gene lost 0 bases and the J gene lost 3 bases, with 9 bases spanning the gap. The CDR3 bases are TGTGCCAGCAGCTTGGCCTTGTATTACACTGAAGCTTTCTTT. Translating gives CASSLALYYTEAFF.

This clonotype has at least ten counts. The V call is TRBV5-1, the J call TRBJ2-7; 7 positions agree with TRBD2. The CDR3 loop spans 14 amino acids. Germline CDR1 is SGHRS and CDR2 is YFSETQ. Unmatched junction bases numbered 5, after V lost 5 bases and J lost 0 bases. CDR3 sequence reads: CASSLGGFSYEQYF. The CDR3 nucleotides read TGCGCCAGCAGTCTGGGGGGGTTCTCCTACGAGCAGTACTTC. The full variable domain, completed using reference TRBV5-1 and TRBJ2-7, is KAGVTQTPRYLIKTRGQQVTLSCSPISGHRSVSWYQQTPGQGLQFLFEYFSETQRNKGNFPGRFSGRQFSNSRSEMNVSTLELGDSALYLCASSLGGFSYEQYFGPGTRLTVT.

This clonotype has at least ten counts. The chain carries TRBV20-1 and TRBJ2-1; possible D gene TRBD1, 6 bases. V was trimmed by 5 bases and J by 1 base, leaving 15 bases between them. This CDR3 is built from 15 residues. Germline loops: CDR1 DFQATT, CDR2 SNEGSKA (reference sequence). CDR3 residues: CSAEDSYISYNEQFF. CDR3 nucleotide sequence: TGCAGTGCTGAGGACAGTTATATATCCTACAATGAGCAGTTCTTC.

This clonotype was seen more than once but under ten times. The chain combines TRBV9 with TRBJ2-5; 11 bases line up with TRBD2. Germline V gene data show CDR1 as SGDLS and CDR2 as YYNGEE. The CDR3 is 15 amino acids. Losses at the gene ends were 6 bases for V and 5 bases for J; bases not matched to a gene: 9. The CDR3 DNA is TGTGCCAGCACTTTAGCGGGAGGGCCGCGGGAGACCCAGTACTTC. Translation: CASTLAGGPRETQYF. The whole variable domain, filled in from reference TRBV9 and TRBJ2-5, reads DSGVTQTPKHLITATGQRVTLRCSPRSGDLSVYWYQQSLDQGLQFLIQYYNGEERAKGNILERFSAQQFPDLHSELNLSSLELGDSALYFCASTLAGGPRETQYFGPGTRLLVL.

This clonotype showed up just a few times. The V gene is TRBV18, the J gene TRBJ1-2; no reliable D call. The germline V gene has CDR1 KGHSH and CDR2 LQKENI. The CDR3 covers 13 residues. Between the trimmed V and J ends, which lost 3 bases and 8 bases, there was a span of 13 bases. The CDR3 sequence: CASSPGNGFGYTF. As DNA, the CDR3 is TGTGCCAGCTCACCCGGGAATGGGTTCGGCTACACCTTC. The variable domain in full, with the rest retrieved from reference TRBV18 and TRBJ1-2, is NAGVMQNPRHLVRRRGQEARLRCSPMKGHSHVYWYRQLPEEGLKFMVYLQKENIIDESGMPKERFSAEFPKEGPSILRIQQVVRGDSAAYFCASSPGNGFGYTFGSGTRLTVV.

This clonotype was detected only a few times. The rearrangement links TRBV18 to TRBJ2-1, with a tentative D call TRBD2 (6 bases). Germline V gene sequence: CDR1 KGHSH, CDR2 LQKENI. The ends were cut back, 0 bases at V and 6 bases at J, with 12 bases in the middle. The length of the CDR3 is 15 residues. The DNA for the CDR3 is TGTGCCAGCTCACCACCCAGCGGGCTGGGCAATGAGCAGTTCTTC. Amino acids: CASSPPSGLGNEQFF.

The V and J genes are TRBV6-5 and TRBJ1-5; D gene ambiguous. The CDR3 loop spans 14 amino acids. Germline CDR1 reads MNHEY; CDR2 reads SVGAGI. V lost 4 bases and J 0 bases, leaving 7 bases between the germline ends. The CDR3 reads CASSLSDSNQPQHF. CDR3 sequence (DNA): TGTGCCAGCAGTTTAAGTGATAGCAATCAGCCCCAGCATTTT.

The rearrangement uses TRBV3-1 and TRBJ2-5; D gene unclear. CDR1 is LGHDT, CDR2 YNNKEL, per germline (reference sequence). V lost 3 bases, J lost 6 bases, and 14 bases lay in between. The CDR3 spans 14 residues. CDR3 protein: CASSQDNLGKTQYF. CDR3 coding DNA: TGTGCCAGCAGCCAGGATAACCTGGGGAAGACCCAGTACTTC.

This clonotype is a singleton in its sample. This chain connects TRBV28 to TRBJ2-3; 11 positions agree with TRBD2. V dropped 6 bases and J dropped 3; count of bases not matched to a gene: 11. The CDR3 spans 17 residues. Looked up from germline, CDR1 is MDHEN and CDR2 is SYDVKM. This CDR3 is CASSAVLAGDGTDTQYF. CDR3 nucleotide sequence: TGTGCCAGCAGCGCCGTACTAGCGGGAGATGGGACAGATACGCAGTATTTT.

This rearrangement joins TRBV4-2 to TRBJ1-3, with D hard to call. CDR3 length equals 16 residues. Looked up from germline, CDR1 is LGHNA and CDR2 is YNFKEQ. V dropped 0 bases and J dropped 0 bases, with 9 bases sitting between them. CDR3 sequence: CASSQEAGGSGNTIYF. CDR3 nucleotides: TGTGCCAGCAGCCAAGAGGCGGGAGGCTCTGGAAACACCATATATTTT.

This clonotype was picked up a small number of times. The chain combines TRBV6-1 with TRBJ1-2; the D is unclear. Germline V CDR1 and CDR2: MNHNS, SASEGT. The CDR3 runs 13 residues. V lost 7 bases, J lost 3 bases, and 12 bases lay in between. The CDR3 region is CASKSDWHYGYTF. DNA for the CDR3: TGTGCCAGCAAGTCGGACTGGCACTATGGCTACACCTTC.

This clonotype was counted ten times or more. The rearrangement uses TRBV12-3 or TRBV12-4 and TRBJ2-1; a weak D match, TRBD2 (6 bases). Trimming stripped 6 bases from V and 6 bases from J, with 21 bases between. The CDR3 totals 16 residues. CDR3 coding DNA: TGTGCCAGCAGCCGTACCCAGACGGACTATGGCAATGAGCAGTTCTTC. It encodes CASSRTQTDYGNEQFF.

This clonotype turned up a few times. The genes are TRBV11-2 and TRBJ1-1; 9 bases align to TRBD1. This CDR3 is built from 15 residues. CDR1 is SGHAT, CDR2 FQNNGV, per germline. The J segment lost 6 bases and the V segment lost 2 bases, leaving 7 bases of the junction unmatched. CDR3 region: CASSLLQGAVAEAFF. CDR3 coding DNA: TGTGCCAGCAGCTTATTACAGGGGGCGGTTGCTGAAGCTTTCTTT.